A single sample is the source of the 31 T cell receptor beta chains below, sequenced in a study of shared clonotypes between healthy human individuals (dated by TCRdb to 2020 to 2021). The library came from the immunoSEQ multiplex PCR assay. Sourced from immuneACCESS, this table was stored by TCRdb with only in-frame sequences that have V and J called. A share of the clones is absent; for the studies checked, an unresolved V gene accounts for under half, and the remainder has no known explanation. This sample gives a few million clones in total; approximately 90% of them show up just once. About 0.36% of the sample comes from the top ten. Sequenced input: naive CD4+ T cells from PBMCs. This specimen's cell subset or site label, interpreted: CD45RA+ positively selected. Source of these receptors: a man younger than 30 in good health. Some clones in this sample may be carry-over from other donors' samples.

This sequence joins TRBV28 and TRBJ1-1; unclear D gene. This CDR3 has 17 amino acids. Germline CDR1 reads MDHEN; CDR2 reads SYDVKM. The ends were cut back, 8 bases at V and 2 bases at J, with 24 bases in the middle. CDR3 DNA: TGTGCCAGCCTTGCTTTTGGTCCCTTCCTTATAAACACTGAAGCTTTCTTT. Translating gives CASLAFGPFLINTEAFF. The variable domain in full, with the rest retrieved from reference TRBV28 and TRBJ1-1, is DVKVTQSSRYLVKRTGEKVFLECVQDMDHENMFWYRQDPGLGLRLIYFSYDVKMKEKGDIPEGYSVSREKKERFSLILESASTNQTSMYLCASLAFGPFLINTEAFFGQGTRLTVV.

The chain couples TRBV5-4 to TRBJ1-5, with no clear D. Germline assignment: CDR1 SGHNT and CDR2 YYREEE (reference sequence). The CDR3 has 17 amino acids. V dropped 1 base and J dropped 3 bases, with 17 bases sitting between them. DNA of the CDR3: TGTGCCAGCAGCTTGCGGTCTTCCCTCCTCTCCAATCAGCCCCAGCATTTT. Translation: CASSLRSSLLSNQPQHF.

The genes are TRBV6-5 and TRBJ2-7, with 9 bases matching TRBD2. The CDR3 length is 13 residues. Trimming cost V 7 bases and J 7 bases; bases outside gene matches: 8. The germline V gene encodes CDR1 MNHEY and CDR2 SVGAGI. The CDR3 region has the DNA TGTGCCAGCACAGTAGCGGGAGCGGGGGAGCAGTACTTC. Its protein product is CASTVAGAGEQYF.

DNA for the CDR3: TGTGCCAGTAGTCCCAGGGTCTTTGGCTACACCTTC. Amino acids: CASSPRVFGYTF. V and J are TRBV19 and TRBJ1-2, with D perhaps TRBD1 (5 bases). CDR1 and CDR2 (germline): LNHDA, SQIVND (reference sequence). The CDR3 consists of 12 residues. Trimming pared 5 bases from V and 7 bases from J, leaving 11 bases between.

The chain employs TRBV28 and TRBJ2-5, with TRBD1 identical over 7 bases. The CDR3 length is 14 residues. V lost 5 bases to trimming and J lost 4 bases; unmatched junction nucleotides: 7. Germline CDR1 MDHEN, CDR2 SYDVKM. This CDR3 reads CASSIRQGTETQYF. In DNA form, the CDR3 reads TGTGCCAGCAGTATCCGACAGGGAACAGAGACCCAGTACTTC.

This sequence joins TRBV18 and TRBJ1-3; possibly TRBD1 for D (5 bases). Germline CDR1 KGHSH, CDR2 LQKENI. The V end lost 5 bases, the J end lost 6 bases, and 14 bases lay between the germline ends. This CDR3 has 14 amino acids. CDR3 coding DNA: TGTGCCAGCTCAGAGTCACAGGCGGCAAACACCATATATTTT. Protein sequence: CASSESQAANTIYF.

This sequence joins TRBV19 and TRBJ2-7, with D hard to call. Germline values: CDR1 LNHDA, CDR2 SQIVND (reference sequence). This CDR3 is built from 15 residues. V was trimmed by 5 bases and J by 2 bases, leaving 16 bases between them. The CDR3: CASSPGPGQAYEQYF. CDR3 coding DNA: TGTGCCAGTAGTCCCGGCCCCGGGCAGGCCTACGAGCAGTACTTC.

This clone was seen just once. The V and J genes are TRBV7-2 and TRBJ1-2; no reliable D call. CDR3 size: 12 residues. V dropped 5 bases and J dropped 4 bases, with 8 bases sitting between them. Per germline, CDR1 SGHTA and CDR2 FQGNSA. For the CDR3, the DNA is TGTGCCAGCAGCCTGCAGGCCTATGGCTACACCTTC. This sequence encodes CASSLQAYGYTF. The variable domain in full, with the rest retrieved from reference TRBV7-2 and TRBJ1-2, is GAGVSQSPSNKVTEKGKDVELRCDPISGHTALYWYRQSLGQGLEFLIYFQGNSAPDKSGLPSDRFSAERTGGSVSTLTIQRTQQEDSAVYLCASSLQAYGYTFGSGTRLTVV.

The chain joins TRBV28 to TRBJ1-6; 8 nucleotides align to TRBD1. The CDR3 runs 15 residues. The V gene's germline CDR1 is MDHEN and CDR2 SYDVKM. Unmatched junction bases numbered 7, after V lost 6 bases and J lost 6 bases. The CDR3 sequence is CASRPSQGGNSPLHF. In nucleotides, the CDR3 is TGTGCCAGCAGACCTTCACAGGGGGGTAATTCACCCCTCCACTTT.

V gene TRBV11-3 combines with J gene TRBJ2-7; D is ambiguous. CDR3 length equals 13 residues. V shed 4 bases and J shed 5 bases, with 12 bases lying between them. Per the germline V gene, CDR1 is SGHNT and CDR2 is YENEEA. Here the CDR3 reads CASSSTARDEQYF. The CDR3 nucleotides read TGTGCCAGCAGCTCGACCGCCCGGGACGAGCAGTACTTC.

The rearrangement joins TRBV10-3 to TRBJ1-6, with 8 bases that match TRBD1. Germline V gives CDR1 ENHRY, CDR2 SYGVKD. The ends lost 3 bases at V and 8 bases at J; junction bases unmatched: 3. The CDR3 loop spans 14 amino acids. CDR3 bases: TGTGCCATCAGTGATATGACAGGGGATTCACCCCTCCACTTT. Its protein product is CAISDMTGDSPLHF.

The J gene is TRBJ1-4, the V gene TRBV27, with a tentative D call TRBD1 (5 bases). This CDR3 has 15 amino acids. V shed 7 bases and J shed 8 bases, with 20 bases lying between them. Germline V CDR1 and CDR2: MNHEY, SMNVEV (reference sequence). The CDR3 protein is CASTPHGAGLEKLFF. In DNA form, the CDR3 reads TGTGCCAGCACCCCCCATGGGGCAGGGCTGGAAAAACTGTTTTTT.

The J gene is TRBJ2-7, the V gene TRBV28; TRBD2 matches at 7 bases. Germline CDR1 reads MDHEN; CDR2 reads SYDVKM. This CDR3 region has 15 residues. The V segment lost 6 bases and the J segment 3 bases; nucleotides outside the gene matches: 11. The CDR3 spells CASREPGGDIYEQYF. DNA of the CDR3: TGTGCCAGCAGAGAACCGGGAGGAGACATCTACGAGCAGTACTTC.

The chain couples TRBV5-1 to TRBJ1-1, with TRBD1 matching over 9 bases. The V gene's germline CDR1 is SGHRS and CDR2 YFSETQ. V dropped 4 bases and J dropped 1; count of bases not matched to a gene: 5. The CDR3 is made up of 15 amino acids. The CDR3 DNA reads TGCGCCAGCAGCATTGGGACAGGGAGGAACACTGAAGCTTTCTTT. It codes for CASSIGTGRNTEAFF.

This rearrangement joins TRBV7-3 to TRBJ1-5; TRBD1 matches 7 bases. J lost 10 bases, V lost 4 bases, and 4 bases had no gene match. The CDR3 extends over 12 amino acids. Germline CDR1 reads SGHTA; CDR2 reads FQGTGA. CDR3 amino acids: CASSSQGGPQHF. CDR3 in DNA: TGTGCCAGCAGCTCCCAGGGGGGTCCCCAGCATTTT. Drawing the rest from reference TRBV7-3 and TRBJ1-5, the complete variable domain is GAGVSQTPSNKVTEKGKYVELRCDPISGHTALYWYRQSLGQGPEFLIYFQGTGAADDSGLPNDRFFAVRPEGSVSTLKIQRTERGDSAVYLCASSSQGGPQHFGDGTRLSIL.

The chain carries TRBV14 and TRBJ2-4, with 7 bases that match TRBD1. Germline V gene sequence: CDR1 SGHDN, CDR2 FVKESK. J gave up 3 bases and V 3 bases, and 8 bases lay outside the gene matches. The CDR3 spans 16 residues. As DNA, the CDR3 is TGTGCCAGCAGCCACACTATCCCAGGGGGCAAAAACATTCAGTACTTC. It encodes CASSHTIPGGKNIQYF.

In nucleotides, the CDR3 is TGTGCCAGCAGCTGGGGACTAGCGGGAGTGGATACGCAGTATTTT. This sequence encodes CASSWGLAGVDTQYF. The chain uses TRBV7-2 and TRBJ2-3; 14 nucleotides match TRBD2. Germline CDR1 is SGHTA and CDR2 is FQGNSA. There are 15 residues in the CDR3. Trimming at V came to 4 bases and at J to 6 bases, leaving 3 bases not matched to a gene.

This clone came up once. The V gene is TRBV7-8, the J gene TRBJ2-3; 11 bases agree with TRBD1. CDR3 length: 15 amino acids. V was clipped by 6 bases and J by 3 bases; unmatched bases: 5. CDR1 and CDR2 (germline): SGHVS, FQNEAQ. The chain's CDR3 is CASRDRGRGTDTQYF. DNA of the CDR3: TGTGCCAGCAGGGACAGGGGGCGCGGAACAGATACGCAGTATTTT. Using reference TRBV7-8 and TRBJ2-3 for the parts outside the CDR3, the full variable domain is GAGVSQSPRYKVAKRGQDVALRCDPISGHVSLFWYQQALGQGPEFLTYFQNEAQLDKSGLPSDRFFAERPEGSVSTLKIQRTQQEDSAVYLCASRDRGRGTDTQYFGPGTRLTVL.

Notes on this clone: The identical CDR3 is also encoded by other nucleotide sequences in the sample. The gene calls are TRBV6-1 and TRBJ1-2, with a tentative D call TRBD1 (6 bases). Germline assignment: CDR1 MNHNS and CDR2 SASEGT. Trimming cost V 1 base and J 8 bases, with 14 bases left between them. CDR3 length equals 14 residues. The CDR3 region has the DNA TGTGCCAGCAGTGAAGGGGGGCTCGGCGGAGGCTACACCTTC. This codes for CASSEGGLGGGYTF.

The V and J genes are TRBV9 and TRBJ2-1, with D uncertain. V dropped 3 bases and J dropped 5 bases, with 9 bases sitting between them. The germline V gene encodes CDR1 SGDLS and CDR2 YYNGEE. This CDR3 has 13 residues. CDR3 DNA sequence: TGTGCCAGCAGCGGGGCCAGACACAATGAGCAGTTCTTC. This gives the protein CASSGARHNEQFF.

This sequence joins TRBV5-1 and TRBJ2-3, with 10 bases fitting TRBD1. The CDR3 has 17 amino acids. The junction had 6 bases not matched to a gene; V was cut back by 0 bases and J by 2 bases. Germline values: CDR1 SGHRS, CDR2 YFSETQ. As DNA, the CDR3 is TGCGCCAGCAGCTTGGGTGGGACAGGGGCGTTCACAGATACGCAGTATTTT. Its translation is CASSLGGTGAFTDTQYF.

The rearrangement joins TRBV7-2 to TRBJ1-5; D ambiguous. CDR3 length: 12 residues. Trimming left V 1 base short and J 6 bases short, with 4 bases between. Germline CDR1 and CDR2: SGHTA and FQGNSA. The CDR3, as DNA: TGTGCCAGCAGCTTAGTACTTCAGCCCCAGCATTTT. It yields the protein CASSLVLQPQHF.

The CDR3 reads CASSRTSGGYF. The CDR3 coding sequence is TGTGCCAGCAGCCGAACTAGCGGAGGTTACTTC. V is TRBV5-8 and J is TRBJ2-7; TRBD2 aligns across 8 bases. Losses at the gene ends were 4 bases for V and 13 bases for J; bases not matched to a gene: 7. The CDR3 is made up of 11 amino acids. Germline CDR1 and CDR2: SGHTS and YDEGEE.

The V call is TRBV7-9, the J call TRBJ2-5; a weak D match, TRBD2 (7 bases). Looked up from germline, CDR1 is SEHNR and CDR2 is FQNEAQ (reference sequence). CDR3 size: 13 residues. The ends were cut back, 7 bases at V and 4 bases at J, with 13 bases in the middle. The CDR3 DNA is TGTGCCAGCACCCGGGGGGCGGTAGAGACCCAGTACTTC. The encoded protein is CASTRGAVETQYF.

This clone was seen a handful of times. This chain links TRBV2 with TRBJ1-5, with no clear D. Germline assignment: CDR1 SNHLY and CDR2 FYNNEI. Trimming took 2 bases from V and 8 from J, leaving 13 bases between them. This CDR3 has 14 amino acids. DNA for the CDR3: TGTGCCAGCAGTGAATTAGCGACGGCAAAGCCCCAGCATTTT. The encoded protein is CASSELATAKPQHF.

The chain recombines TRBV2 with TRBJ1-1, with no clear D. Trimming stripped 0 bases from V and 5 bases from J, with 10 bases between. Germline V gene data show CDR1 as SNHLY and CDR2 as FYNNEI. This CDR3 has 14 residues. The CDR3 bases are TGTGCCAGCAGTGAAGCCTCAGGACGAACTGAAGCTTTCTTT. This translates into CASSEASGRTEAFF. Variable domain in full (rest from reference TRBV2 and TRBJ1-1): EPEVTQTPSHQVTQMGQEVILRCVPISNHLYFYWYRQILGQKVEFLVSFYNNEISEKSEIFDDQFSVERPDGSNFTLKIRSTKLEDSAMYFCASSEASGRTEAFFGQGTRLTVV.

This sequence joins TRBV30 and TRBJ1-6; D gene unclear. The CDR3 covers 13 residues. V lost 3 bases to trimming and J lost 7 bases, with 10 bases between them. Germline CDR1 is GTSNPN and CDR2 is SVGIG (reference sequence). The DNA for the CDR3 is TGTGCCTGGAGAGAACAGCCGAATTCACCCCTCCACTTT. This sequence encodes CAWREQPNSPLHF. Looking up the rest from reference TRBV30 and TRBJ1-6 gives the full variable domain: SQTIHQWPATLVQPVGSPLSLECTVEGTSNPNLYWYRQAAGRGLQLLFYSVGIGQISSEVPQNLSASRPQDRQFILSSKKLLLSDSGFYLCAWREQPNSPLHFGNGTRLTVT.

The chain employs TRBV18 and TRBJ1-1; no definite D call. Looked up from germline, CDR1 is KGHSH and CDR2 is LQKENI. Trimming stripped 2 bases from V and 3 bases from J, with 10 bases between. The CDR3 spans 14 residues. CDR3 residues: CASSPRREYTEAFF. In nucleotides, the CDR3 is TGTGCCAGCTCACCAAGACGGGAATACACTGAAGCTTTCTTT.

As to this clone: At the DNA level, this CDR3 is encoded by other sequences in the same sample as well. The V call is TRBV14, the J call TRBJ2-7; D may be TRBD2 (6 bases). The CDR3 runs 14 residues. V lost 3 bases, J lost 1 base, and 10 bases lay in between. CDR1 and CDR2 (germline): SGHDN, FVKESK. The CDR3 loop reads CASSQAGPSYEQYF. CDR3 bases: TGTGCCAGCAGCCAGGCGGGACCTTCCTACGAGCAGTACTTC.

With respect to this clone: At the DNA level, this CDR3 is encoded by other sequences in the same sample as well. The chain joins TRBV5-1 to TRBJ2-5; the D gene is possibly TRBD2 (6 bases). The V end was cut by 4 bases, the J end by 1 base, with 8 bases between. This CDR3 comprises 13 residues. Germline V lookup: CDR1 SGHRS, CDR2 YFSETQ. CDR3 nucleotides: TGCGCCAGCAGCCTCGGGGGCCAAGAGACCCAGTACTTC. Encoded protein: CASSLGGQETQYF.

This clone was detected only once. The gene calls are TRBV19 and TRBJ1-1; no firm D call. Trimming removed 5 bases from V and 1 base from J, with 17 bases in between. Germline CDR1 LNHDA, CDR2 SQIVND (reference sequence). The CDR3 has 16 residues. The CDR3 loop reads CASSPSLGPENTEAFF. The CDR3 bases are TGTGCCAGTAGTCCCTCCCTAGGCCCGGAGAACACTGAAGCTTTCTTT.